The rows below give T cell receptor beta chains drawn from one sample of a study of metastatic and nonmetastatic thyroid tumors. TCRdb reprocessed the PCR reads via MiXCR. Of about 14,000 clones listed, approximately 32% are singletons. Sequenced sample: tumor tissue. These receptor sequences come from a female donor with papillary thyroid cancer or a benign thyroid nodule (not recorded which). Some clones in this sample may be carry-over from other donors' samples. The CDR3 runs from the conserved cysteine through the conserved F or W. A D gene is named only where the DNA matches it firmly. Only part of the rows carry a size: once, few, many, or a class if the clone is expanded.

cdr3_length: 14; v_call: TRBV6-5; d_call: .; clone_size: .; j_call: TRBJ1-2; cdr3_aa: CSSSSRPISGVYTF; cdr3_nt: TGTTCCAGCAGTTCGAGACCTATTAGTGGTGTCTACACCTTC
cdr3_length: 13; v_call: TRBV20-1; d_call: .; clone_size: medium-sized; j_call: TRBJ2-3; cdr3_aa: CSARDMSTDTQYF; cdr3_nt: TGCAGTGCTAGAGATATGAGCACAGATACGCAGTATTTT
cdr3_length: 11; v_call: TRBV19; d_call: .; clone_size: few; j_call: TRBJ2-5; cdr3_aa: CASGLQETQYF; cdr3_nt: TGTGCCAGTGGCCTCCAAGAGACCCAGTACTTC
cdr3_length: 14; v_call: TRBV30; d_call: TRBD2; clone_size: medium-sized; j_call: TRBJ2-7; cdr3_aa: CAWTRTSALDEQYF; cdr3_nt: TGTGCCTGGACTCGGACTAGCGCCCTGGACGAGCAGTACTTC
cdr3_length: 13; v_call: TRBV12-3/TRBV12-4; d_call: .; clone_size: medium-sized; j_call: TRBJ2-1; cdr3_aa: CASSSIGAYEQFF; cdr3_nt: TGTGCCAGCAGTTCTATCGGGGCTTATGAGCAGTTCTTC
cdr3_length: 14; v_call: TRBV19; d_call: .; clone_size: medium-sized; j_call: TRBJ2-2; cdr3_aa: CASARGGRAGELFF; cdr3_nt: TGTGCCAGTGCTCGAGGGGGGAGGGCCGGGGAGCTGTTTTTT
cdr3_length: 14; v_call: TRBV19; d_call: TRBD1; clone_size: few; j_call: TRBJ2-2; cdr3_aa: CASSAGGGFGELFF; cdr3_nt: TGTGCCAGTAGCGCAGGGGGCGGGTTCGGGGAGCTGTTTTTT
cdr3_length: 19; v_call: TRBV11-3; d_call: .; clone_size: medium-sized; j_call: TRBJ2-7; cdr3_aa: CASSLGNGVRGIRSYEQYF; cdr3_nt: TGTGCCAGCAGCTTAGGAAACGGCGTGCGGGGAATACGCTCCTACGAGCAGTACTTC
cdr3_length: 13; v_call: TRBV20-1; d_call: .; clone_size: few; j_call: TRBJ1-1; cdr3_aa: CSAKSGGSGEAFF; cdr3_nt: TGCAGTGCTAAATCCGGGGGCAGTGGTGAAGCTTTCTTT
cdr3_length: 13; v_call: TRBV20-1; d_call: .; clone_size: .; j_call: TRBJ1-4; cdr3_aa: CSAGRGNNEKLFF; cdr3_nt: TGCAGTGCTGGGAGGGGGAATAATGAAAAACTGTTTTTT
cdr3_length: 15; v_call: TRBV28; d_call: TRBD2; clone_size: medium-sized; j_call: TRBJ2-3; cdr3_aa: CASSLPRERTDTQYF; cdr3_nt: TGTGCCAGCAGTTTACCGCGGGAGCGCACAGATACGCAGTATTTT
cdr3_length: 15; v_call: TRBV11-1; d_call: .; clone_size: .; j_call: TRBJ2-7; cdr3_aa: CASSFRRGAGYEQYF; cdr3_nt: TGTGCCAGCAGCTTCCGCCGGGGCGCGGGGTACGAGCAGTACTTC
cdr3_length: 11; v_call: TRBV5-6; d_call: .; clone_size: many; j_call: TRBJ2-7; cdr3_aa: CASSGTEEQYF; cdr3_nt: TGTGCCAGCAGCGGGACTGAAGAGCAGTACTTC
cdr3_length: 12; v_call: TRBV12-3/TRBV12-4; d_call: .; clone_size: medium-sized; j_call: TRBJ2-7; cdr3_aa: CASSLGTYEQYF; cdr3_nt: TGTGCCAGCAGTTTAGGGACCTACGAGCAGTACTTC
cdr3_length: 13; v_call: TRBV7-9; d_call: .; clone_size: many; j_call: TRBJ2-1; cdr3_aa: CASSLMANNEQFF; cdr3_nt: TGTGCCAGCAGCTTGATGGCAAACAATGAGCAGTTCTTC
cdr3_length: 16; v_call: TRBV6-6; d_call: TRBD1; clone_size: .; j_call: TRBJ1-6; cdr3_aa: CASSYGTAYLLLPLHF; cdr3_nt: TGTGCCAGCAGTTACGGGACAGCCTATCTATTATTACCCCTCCACTTT
cdr3_length: 13; v_call: TRBV6-1; d_call: .; clone_size: many; j_call: TRBJ1-1; cdr3_aa: CASGGGGLAEAFF; cdr3_nt: TGTGCCAGCGGGGGTGGGGGGCTCGCTGAAGCTTTCTTT
cdr3_length: 14; v_call: TRBV20-1; d_call: TRBD2; clone_size: medium-sized; j_call: TRBJ2-3; cdr3_aa: CSARREGGTDTQYF; cdr3_nt: TGCAGTGCTAGACGGGAGGGTGGCACAGATACGCAGTATTTT
cdr3_length: 15; v_call: TRBV6-5; d_call: .; clone_size: .; j_call: TRBJ2-7; cdr3_aa: CASSYKARGLGEQYF; cdr3_nt: TGTGCCAGCAGTTATAAGGCCCGGGGGCTTGGAGAGCAGTACTTC
cdr3_length: 18; v_call: TRBV27; d_call: .; clone_size: few; j_call: TRBJ2-1; cdr3_aa: CASSPYSPDLGSYNEQFF; cdr3_nt: TGTGCCAGCAGTCCCTACTCCCCGGACCTCGGCTCCTACAATGAGCAGTTCTTC
cdr3_length: 18; v_call: TRBV20-1; d_call: TRBD2; clone_size: .; j_call: TRBJ2-7; cdr3_aa: CSARESGREGAWDYEQYF; cdr3_nt: TGCAGTGCTAGAGAAAGTGGGCGGGAGGGGGCGTGGGACTACGAGCAGTACTTC
cdr3_length: 14; v_call: TRBV11-2; d_call: TRBD1; clone_size: .; j_call: TRBJ2-7; cdr3_aa: CASSLAGRGYEQYF; cdr3_nt: TGTGCCAGCAGCTTAGCTGGCAGGGGGTACGAGCAGTACTTC
cdr3_length: 13; v_call: TRBV6-4; d_call: .; clone_size: .; j_call: TRBJ1-6; cdr3_aa: CASSEKNNSPLHF; cdr3_nt: TGTGCCAGCAGTGAAAAAAATAATTCACCCCTCCACTTT
cdr3_length: 16; v_call: TRBV20-1; d_call: .; clone_size: .; j_call: TRBJ2-7; cdr3_aa: CSARVGQLESSYEQYF; cdr3_nt: TGCAGTGCTAGAGTGGGCCAGTTGGAGAGCTCTTACGAGCAGTACTTC
cdr3_length: 14; v_call: TRBV5-6; d_call: .; clone_size: many; j_call: TRBJ2-7; cdr3_aa: CASSLGGSPHEQYF; cdr3_nt: TGTGCCAGCAGCTTGGGAGGTAGCCCCCACGAGCAGTACTTC
cdr3_length: 13; v_call: TRBV30; d_call: TRBD1; clone_size: .; j_call: TRBJ1-1; cdr3_aa: CAWTTGLRTEAFF; cdr3_nt: TGTGCCTGGACGACAGGGTTGAGGACTGAAGCTTTCTTT
cdr3_length: 17; v_call: TRBV20-1; d_call: TRBD2; clone_size: .; j_call: TRBJ2-7; cdr3_aa: CSAGGVLAGGPTYEWYF; cdr3_nt: TGCAGTGCGGGAGGGGTGTTAGCGGGAGGCCCGACCTACGAGTGGTACTTC
cdr3_length: 16; v_call: TRBV2; d_call: .; clone_size: .; j_call: TRBJ2-2; cdr3_aa: CASSARGTLDTGELFF; cdr3_nt: TGTGCCAGCAGTGCGAGGGGCACCCTGGACACCGGGGAGCTGTTTTTT
cdr3_length: 13; v_call: TRBV6-1; d_call: .; clone_size: medium-sized; j_call: TRBJ2-1; cdr3_aa: CASSPTGVREQFF; cdr3_nt: TGTGCCAGCAGCCCGACGGGCGTCCGGGAGCAGTTCTTC
cdr3_length: 14; v_call: TRBV27; d_call: TRBD2; clone_size: few; j_call: TRBJ2-4; cdr3_aa: CASSPRTSGKRRFF; cdr3_nt: TGTGCCAGCAGTCCAAGGACTAGCGGCAAGCGCCGGTTCTTC
cdr3_length: 17; v_call: TRBV4-2; d_call: .; clone_size: .; j_call: TRBJ2-7; cdr3_aa: CASSQGSWESNSYEQYF; cdr3_nt: TGTGCCAGCAGCCAAGGTTCATGGGAGTCCAACTCCTACGAGCAGTACTTC
cdr3_length: 13; v_call: TRBV25-1; d_call: .; clone_size: .; j_call: TRBJ1-1; cdr3_aa: CDSAEGRGLETFF; cdr3_nt: TGTGACAGCGCGGAGGGCAGGGGCCTTGAAACTTTCTTT
cdr3_length: 15; v_call: TRBV7-9; d_call: .; clone_size: many; j_call: TRBJ2-2; cdr3_aa: CASSLTVGGTGELFF; cdr3_nt: TGTGCCAGCAGCTTGACAGTCGGGGGCACCGGGGAGCTGTTTTTT
cdr3_length: 16; v_call: TRBV5-1; d_call: TRBD2; clone_size: .; j_call: TRBJ2-2; cdr3_aa: CASSLELAENTGELFF; cdr3_nt: TGCGCCAGCAGCTTGGAGCTAGCGGAGAACACCGGGGAGCTGTTTTTT
cdr3_length: 15; v_call: TRBV9; d_call: .; clone_size: .; j_call: TRBJ1-2; cdr3_aa: CASSVGSQANYGYTF; cdr3_nt: TGTGCCAGCAGCGTAGGATCTCAGGCCAACTATGGCTACACCTTC
cdr3_length: 16; v_call: TRBV4-1; d_call: .; clone_size: .; j_call: TRBJ2-5; cdr3_aa: CASSQDGIAIVETQYF; cdr3_nt: TGCGCCAGCAGCCAAGATGGGATAGCAATTGTGGAGACCCAGTACTTC
cdr3_length: 13; v_call: TRBV20-1; d_call: .; clone_size: medium-sized; j_call: TRBJ2-5; cdr3_aa: CSARSGNGETQYF; cdr3_nt: TGCAGTGCTAGATCCGGTAACGGAGAGACCCAGTACTTC
cdr3_length: 17; v_call: TRBV28; d_call: TRBD1; clone_size: .; j_call: TRBJ2-7; cdr3_aa: CASSSSPGQGAYFEQYF; cdr3_nt: TGTGCCAGCAGTTCATCTCCGGGACAGGGGGCTTATTTTGAGCAGTACTTC
cdr3_length: 14; v_call: TRBV28; d_call: TRBD1; clone_size: .; j_call: TRBJ2-7; cdr3_aa: CASRPGTVHYEQYF; cdr3_nt: TGTGCCAGCAGACCGGGGACAGTCCACTACGAGCAGTACTTC
cdr3_length: 15; v_call: TRBV11-2; d_call: TRBD1; clone_size: .; j_call: TRBJ2-7; cdr3_aa: CASSLGGTGNYEQYF; cdr3_nt: TGTGCCAGCAGCTTAGGGGGGACAGGGAACTACGAGCAGTACTTC
cdr3_length: 14; v_call: TRBV12-3/TRBV12-4; d_call: TRBD2; clone_size: medium-sized; j_call: TRBJ2-7; cdr3_aa: CASSSVAGRYEQYF; cdr3_nt: TGTGCCAGCAGTTCCGTAGCGGGGCGCTACGAGCAGTACTTC
cdr3_length: 16; v_call: TRBV28; d_call: .; clone_size: large; j_call: TRBJ2-7; cdr3_aa: CASSLWGSPGSYEQYF; cdr3_nt: TGTGCCAGCAGTTTATGGGGGAGTCCGGGCTCCTACGAGCAGTACTTC
cdr3_length: 14; v_call: TRBV20-1; d_call: .; clone_size: .; j_call: TRBJ2-7; cdr3_aa: CSARNRDGTYEQYF; cdr3_nt: TGCAGTGCTAGGAACCGGGACGGAACCTACGAGCAGTACTTC
cdr3_length: 15; v_call: TRBV11-3; d_call: .; clone_size: many; j_call: TRBJ1-1; cdr3_aa: CASSYDGDRSTEAFF; cdr3_nt: TGTGCCAGCAGCTATGACGGGGATCGAAGTACTGAAGCTTTCTTT
cdr3_length: 16; v_call: TRBV2; d_call: TRBD1; clone_size: .; j_call: TRBJ1-6; cdr3_aa: CASIYRGGRNNSPLHF; cdr3_nt: TGTGCCAGCATCTACAGGGGTGGAAGAAATAATTCACCCCTCCACTTT
cdr3_length: 14; v_call: TRBV30; d_call: TRBD2; clone_size: many; j_call: TRBJ2-5; cdr3_aa: CAWRPAGALETQYF; cdr3_nt: TGTGCCTGGAGACCAGCGGGAGCATTAGAGACCCAGTACTTC
cdr3_length: 15; v_call: TRBV12-3/TRBV12-4; d_call: TRBD1; clone_size: large; j_call: TRBJ2-7; cdr3_aa: CASSAGAGGIYEQYF; cdr3_nt: TGTGCCAGCAGTGCTGGGGCAGGGGGCATCTACGAGCAGTACTTC
cdr3_length: 12; v_call: TRBV5-4; d_call: .; clone_size: .; j_call: TRBJ2-2; cdr3_aa: CASSRTTGELFF; cdr3_nt: TGTGCCAGCAGCCGTACTACCGGGGAGCTGTTTTTT
cdr3_length: 14; v_call: TRBV3-1; d_call: TRBD2; clone_size: .; j_call: TRBJ2-3; cdr3_aa: CASSLGLSTDTQYF; cdr3_nt: TGTGCCAGCAGCCTGGGACTATCTACCGATACGCAGTATTTT
cdr3_length: 13; v_call: TRBV11-2; d_call: TRBD2; clone_size: medium-sized; j_call: TRBJ2-2; cdr3_aa: CASSRTSFGELFF; cdr3_nt: TGTGCCAGCAGCCGGACTAGTTTCGGGGAGCTGTTTTTT
cdr3_length: 16; v_call: TRBV6-5; d_call: .; clone_size: few; j_call: TRBJ1-2; cdr3_aa: CASSGRGAASLYGYTF; cdr3_nt: TGTGCCAGCAGTGGCCGTGGGGCAGCGTCCCTCTATGGCTACACCTTC
cdr3_length: 13; v_call: TRBV2; d_call: TRBD1; clone_size: medium-sized; j_call: TRBJ1-2; cdr3_aa: CASSNTGGDGYTF; cdr3_nt: TGTGCCAGCAGCAATACAGGGGGCGATGGCTACACCTTC
cdr3_length: 11; v_call: TRBV2; d_call: .; clone_size: many; j_call: TRBJ2-1; cdr3_aa: CASGLPGEQFF; cdr3_nt: TGTGCCAGCGGCTTGCCTGGTGAGCAGTTCTTC
cdr3_length: 16; v_call: TRBV5-4; d_call: TRBD2; clone_size: .; j_call: TRBJ2-5; cdr3_aa: CASSEMGAGDQETQYF; cdr3_nt: TGTGCCAGCTCCGAAATGGGAGCGGGGGACCAAGAGACCCAGTACTTC
cdr3_length: 14; v_call: TRBV15; d_call: .; clone_size: .; j_call: TRBJ1-2; cdr3_aa: CATSRDQREVGYTF; cdr3_nt: TGTGCCACCAGCAGAGATCAGAGGGAGGTTGGCTACACCTTC
cdr3_length: 16; v_call: TRBV24-1; d_call: TRBD2; clone_size: large; j_call: TRBJ2-7; cdr3_aa: CATSDSGTSDPYEQYF; cdr3_nt: TGTGCCACCAGTGATAGCGGGACTAGCGACCCCTACGAGCAGTACTTC
cdr3_length: 16; v_call: TRBV5-1; d_call: .; clone_size: .; j_call: TRBJ2-6; cdr3_aa: CASSLGVYSGSNVLTF; cdr3_nt: TGCGCCAGCAGCTTGGGTGTGTACTCTGGGTCCAACGTCCTGACTTTC
cdr3_length: 15; v_call: TRBV13; d_call: TRBD2; clone_size: medium-sized; j_call: TRBJ2-7; cdr3_aa: CASSPRTSGSYEQYF; cdr3_nt: TGTGCCAGCAGTCCGAGGACTAGCGGCTCCTACGAGCAGTACTTC
cdr3_length: 19; v_call: TRBV11-1; d_call: TRBD2; clone_size: .; j_call: TRBJ2-1; cdr3_aa: CASSLGASGRAAGSHEQFF; cdr3_nt: TGTGCCAGCAGCTTAGGCGCTAGCGGGAGGGCCGCAGGGAGCCATGAGCAGTTCTTC
cdr3_length: 15; v_call: TRBV14; d_call: .; clone_size: .; j_call: TRBJ1-4; cdr3_aa: CASSPRWGVREKLFF; cdr3_nt: TGTGCCAGCAGCCCTCGGTGGGGGGTAAGAGAAAAACTGTTTTTT